The 14 T cell receptor beta chains presented below share a single source sample, sequenced in a study of T cells in Graves' hyperthyroidism and ophthalmopathy. TCR beta CDR3 sequences were amplified from RNA transcripts. First-round RT-PCR targeting the TCR CDR3 was performed with the HTBI primer set. MiXCR, run by TCRdb on the multiplex PCR reads, gives a single entry per CDR3 protein. Seen here are 600,000 to 650,000 distinct CDR3 sequences, about a sixth observed once, and the top ten hold approximately 3.8%. Input material: blood. The origin of the receptors is a woman aged 30 to 39 with Graves' hyperthyroidism.

With regard to this clonotype: A read error may be the cause here, since a much bigger clone is one base away. This chain links TRBV2 with TRBJ2-5; 7 bases match TRBD2. The CDR3 is made up of 12 amino acids. Germline CDR1 and CDR2: SNHLY and FYNNEI. The junction had 4 bases not matched to a gene; V was cut back by 6 bases and J by 6 bases. CDR3 loop: CASRGRGQTQYF. DNA for the CDR3: TGTGCCAGCAGGGGGAGGGGACAGACCCAGTACTTC.

This clonotype has ten or more counts. The chain carries TRBV20-1 and TRBJ2-7, with 7 positions matching TRBD2. The CDR3 spans 16 residues. Trimming removed 2 bases from V and 2 bases from J; junction bases left unmatched: 12. The germline V gene has CDR1 DFQATT and CDR2 SNEGSKA (reference sequence). The DNA of the CDR3 is TGCAGTGCTAGACCCAGTGGGGGGGGGATCACCTACGAGCAGTACTTC. Translated, it gives CSARPSGGGITYEQYF.

This clonotype was seen repeatedly, ten times or more. The chain recombines TRBV7-3 with TRBJ2-1; a possible D gene is TRBD2 (6 bases). The CDR3 has 15 amino acids. V gave up 3 bases and J gave up 2 bases, with 11 bases separating them. Germline V gene data show CDR1 as SGHTA and CDR2 as FQGTGA. CDR3 nucleotide sequence: TGTGCCAGCAGCTTGGAGGGAGGTACCTACAATGAGCAGTTCTTC. Encoded protein: CASSLEGGTYNEQFF.

This clonotype was recorded at least ten times. J is TRBJ2-7 and V is TRBV28; a weak D match, TRBD2 (6 bases). Trimming left V 10 bases short and J 0 bases short, with 16 bases between. The CDR3 loop spans 14 amino acids. Per the germline V gene, CDR1 is MDHEN and CDR2 is SYDVKM. Here the CDR3 reads CATLSGGTSYEQYF. The CDR3 nucleotides read TGTGCCACACTTTCCGGGGGAACCTCCTACGAGCAGTACTTC.

This clonotype appeared many times. V usage is TRBV3-1 and J usage is TRBJ2-2; no clear D. CDR3 size: 12 residues. Trimming pared 1 base from V and 13 bases from J, leaving 10 bases between. Germline CDR1 is LGHDT and CDR2 is YNNKEL (reference sequence). This CDR3 is CASSQVRGALFF. CDR3 in DNA: TGTGCCAGCAGCCAAGTGAGAGGAGCGCTGTTTTTT.

The rearrangement uses TRBV6-2 or TRBV6-3 and TRBJ1-1, with no clear D. Germline-derived CDR1 and CDR2 are MNHEY and SVGEGT. The CDR3 spans 15 residues. Trimming removed 0 bases at V and 4 bases at J, with 12 bases between. The CDR3 here is CASSYSEGSSTEAFF. CDR3 coding DNA: TGTGCCAGCAGTTACTCGGAGGGATCGAGCACTGAAGCTTTCTTT.

V gene TRBV7-6 combines with J gene TRBJ2-2; D not resolved. The V end was cut by 3 bases, the J end by 8 bases, with 10 bases between. Germline CDR1 is SGHVS and CDR2 is FNYEAQ. The CDR3 runs 13 residues. The CDR3 region is CASSLFYAGELFF. CDR3 sequence (DNA): TGTGCCAGCAGCTTGTTCTATGCAGGGGAGCTGTTTTTT.

This clonotype was counted between two and nine times. The rearrangement joins TRBV27 to TRBJ1-2, with D possibly being TRBD1 (5 bases). V was pared by 5 bases and J by 8 bases, with 18 bases between. In germline, CDR1 is MNHEY, CDR2 SMNVEV (reference sequence). This CDR3 is built from 14 residues. This chain's CDR3 is CASSPLGGGGGYTF. The CDR3 region has the DNA TGTGCCAGCAGTCCGTTGGGCGGGGGGGGAGGCTACACCTTC.

The rearrangement uses TRBV20-1 and TRBJ1-2; 8 positions agree with TRBD1. This CDR3 is 14 amino acids long. Germline CDR1 and CDR2: DFQATT and SNEGSKA (reference sequence). The J segment lost 7 bases and the V segment lost 5 bases, leaving 12 bases of the junction unmatched. The CDR3 loop reads CSAAGRTGKSGYTF. The CDR3 DNA reads TGCAGTGCTGCGGGTAGGACAGGGAAGAGTGGCTACACCTTC.

This clonotype was counted between two and nine times. The genes are TRBV20-1 and TRBJ2-2, with 7 nucleotides matching TRBD1. CDR1 is DFQATT, CDR2 SNEGSKA, per germline (reference sequence). The CDR3 has 15 residues. Unmatched junction bases numbered 8, after V lost 0 bases and J lost 7 bases. The CDR3 spells CSARDRRQGDGELFF. In nucleotides, the CDR3 is TGCAGTGCTAGAGATAGGAGACAGGGCGACGGGGAGCTGTTTTTT.

Only a few counts were recorded for this clonotype. The V call is TRBV20-1, the J call TRBJ2-3; no definite D call. Germline-derived CDR1 and CDR2 are DFQATT and SNEGSKA (reference sequence). The CDR3 consists of 14 residues. V shed 4 bases and J shed 2 bases, with 13 bases lying between them. CDR3 bases: TGCAGTGCTAATCGCGACGGCCACACAGATACGCAGTATTTT. It encodes CSANRDGHTDTQYF.

This clonotype has just a few counts. The chain employs TRBV20-1 and TRBJ2-3; TRBD2 matches at 9 bases. The CDR3 is made up of 17 amino acids. Losses at the gene ends were 0 bases for V and 2 bases for J; bases not matched to a gene: 9. Per germline, CDR1 DFQATT and CDR2 SNEGSKA (reference sequence). This CDR3 is CSARDQMGGRDTDTQYF. The CDR3 DNA reads as TGCAGTGCTAGAGATCAGATGGGCGGGAGGGACACAGATACGCAGTATTTT.

A single count supports this clonotype. The chain combines TRBV9 with TRBJ1-2; D is uncertain. CDR1 is SGDLS and CDR2 is YYNGEE in the germline V gene. V lost 3 bases and J 1 base, leaving 19 bases between the germline ends. The CDR3 consists of 17 residues. CDR3: CASSARKDGENNYGYTF. The CDR3 nucleotides are TGTGCCAGCAGCGCTCGAAAAGACGGAGAAAATAACTATGGCTACACCTTC.

This clonotype was recorded many times. V and J are TRBV5-6 and TRBJ2-7; D is undetermined. The CDR3 is 12 amino acids. With 0 bases removed from V and 6 bases from J, the gap between germline ends came to 7 bases. Germline CDR1 SGHDT, CDR2 YYEEEE. This CDR3 is CASSLGPVEQYF. CDR3 DNA: TGTGCCAGCAGCTTGGGGCCAGTCGAGCAGTACTTC.